Listed below are T cell receptor beta chains from one sample, sequenced in a study of cytomegalovirus exposure and HLA in healthy donors. Sequencing was performed with immunoSEQ multiplex PCR; in TCRdb, only in-frame clones are kept and a portion is missing. The table has more than 200,000 clones, over 75% seen once; the top ten hold approximately 1.8%. Sequenced: PBMCs. These receptors originate from a male donor in good health and CMV-seronegative. Each CDR3 is given with its conserved first and last residue. D genes are given only for firm matches. Some rows mark clone size as missing; the rest say once, few, many or name a class of expanded clone.

j_call clone_size d_call v_call cdr3_aa cdr3_nt
TRBJ2-7 - - TRBV5-1 CASSLGRDYYEQYF TGCGCCAGCAGCTTGGGCCGGGATTACTACGAGCAGTACTTC
TRBJ2-3 - - TRBV12-5 CASGPSADTQYF TGTGCTAGTGGTCCGTCTGCGGATACGCAGTATTTT
TRBJ2-5 once - TRBV7-2 CASSLAGQSETQYF TGTGCCAGCAGCTTAGCGGGCCAGTCGGAGACCCAGTACTTC
TRBJ1-2 - - TRBV6-6 CASTLTGGAYHYGYTF TGTGCCAGCACCCTCACCGGGGGGGCCTATCACTATGGCTACACCTTC
TRBJ2-3 - - TRBV11-3 CASSFPSGTQYF TGTGCCAGCAGCTTCCCTTCGGGTACGCAGTATTTT
TRBJ2-7 - TRBD2 TRBV7-9 CASSLRGSAGGREQYF TGTGCCAGCAGCTTAAGGGGATCAGCGGGGGGTCGAGAGCAGTACTTC
TRBJ1-4 - - TRBV5-4 CASSFTGVGEKLFF TGTGCCAGCAGCTTTACGGGGGTTGGTGAAAAACTGTTTTTT
TRBJ1-1 - - TRBV18 CASSLQGEAFF TGTGCCAGCTCACTTCAGGGTGAAGCTTTCTTT
TRBJ2-7 - TRBD1 TRBV7-6 CASSLTGGNEQYF TGTGCCAGCAGCTTGACAGGGGGCAACGAGCAGTACTTC
TRBJ2-5 - - TRBV11-3 CASSSPREETQYF TGTGCCAGCAGCTCCCCCAGGGAAGAGACCCAGTACTTC
TRBJ2-1 - TRBD2 TRBV7-9 CASSFKAGDYNEQFF TGTGCCAGCAGCTTCAAGGCGGGAGACTACAATGAGCAGTTCTTC
TRBJ1-1 - - TRBV13 CASSFASGAFF TGTGCCAGCAGCTTTGCCTCCGGAGCTTTCTTT
TRBJ2-2 - - TRBV30 CACPKKAGFGGELFF TGTGCCTGTCCCAAGAAGGCAGGGTTTGGCGGGGAGCTGTTTTTT
TRBJ1-1 - - TRBV7-9 CASSLNTRMNTEAFF TGTGCCAGCAGCTTAAATACACGTATGAACACTGAAGCTTTCTTT
TRBJ2-4 - - TRBV6-1 CASCRGATQNIQYF TGTGCCAGCTGTCGGGGAGCCACGCAAAACATTCAGTACTTC
TRBJ2-7 - - TRBV7-6 CASSLARSNEQYF TGTGCCAGCAGCTTAGCGCGTAGCAACGAGCAGTACTTC
TRBJ1-2 - - TRBV6-5 CASSSTGYGYTF TGTGCCAGCAGTTCCACAGGGTATGGCTACACCTTC
TRBJ2-1 - TRBD1 TRBV4-3 CASSQIWQGASNNEQFF TGCGCCAGCAGCCAAATATGGCAGGGGGCGAGCAACAATGAGCAGTTCTTC
TRBJ1-6 - - TRBV7-3 CASSPTGSSYNSPLHF TGTGCCAGCAGTCCCACAGGGAGCTCCTATAATTCACCCCTCCACTTT
TRBJ1-2 - TRBD1 TRBV4-2 CASSQGQGYGYTF TGTGCCAGCAGCCAAGGACAGGGCTATGGCTACACCTTC
TRBJ2-7 - TRBD2 TRBV28 CASSQSGSSYEQYF TGTGCCAGCAGCCAAAGCGGGAGTAGCTACGAGCAGTACTTC
TRBJ2-3 once - TRBV9 CASSVEGVTDTQYF TGTGCCAGCAGCGTAGAGGGGGTGACAGATACGCAGTATTTT
TRBJ2-5 - - TRBV4-3 CASSQVGGREETQYF TGCGCCAGCAGCCAAGTCGGGGGGCGGGAAGAGACCCAGTACTTC
TRBJ2-7 few TRBD2 TRBV7-2 CASSSSGGYEQYF TGTGCCAGCAGCTCCAGCGGGGGTTACGAGCAGTACTTC
TRBJ2-5 - - TRBV5-1 CASSPDNQETQYF TGCGCCAGCAGCCCGGACAACCAAGAGACCCAGTACTTC
TRBJ1-3 few - TRBV28 CASNLGGPGNTIYF TGTGCCAGCAATCTAGGGGGTCCTGGAAACACCATATATTTT
TRBJ1-5 - - TRBV27 CASSMTGQPQHF TGTGCCAGCAGTATGACGGGGCAGCCCCAGCATTTT
TRBJ1-3 - TRBD1 TRBV19 CASSPRTGSGNTIYF TGTGCCAGTAGTCCCCGGACAGGCTCTGGAAACACCATATATTTT
TRBJ1-1 - TRBD1 TRBV28 CASSWGGTGVLPPF TGTGCCAGCAGTTGGGGGGGGACAGGGGTACTTCCACCTTTT
TRBJ1-4 once TRBD1 TRBV5-1 CASSLDGTDNEKLFF TGCGCCAGCAGCTTGGATGGGACAGATAATGAAAAACTGTTTTTT
TRBJ1-2 - - TRBV9 CASSVAGTANYGYTF TGTGCCAGCAGCGTAGCCGGTACCGCTAACTATGGCTACACCTTC
TRBJ2-2 - TRBD1 TRBV9 CASSVSPGGPRPGELFF TGTGCCAGCAGCGTCTCTCCAGGGGGACCCCGACCCGGGGAGCTGTTTTTT
TRBJ2-5 - - TRBV27 CASSSLGRRETQYF TGTGCCAGCAGTTCCCTGGGGCGGCGAGAGACCCAGTACTTC
TRBJ2-5 few TRBD2 TRBV7-2 CASSPGSSGGAGQETQYF TGCGCCAGCAGCCCCGGTTCTAGCGGGGGGGCTGGACAAGAGACCCAGTACTTC
TRBJ2-7 - - TRBV7-8 CASSLAIIRDTTYEQYF TGTGCCAGCAGCTTAGCGATCATCCGGGACACCACCTACGAGCAGTACTTC
TRBJ2-7 - - TRBV2 CASSEGFGLDYEQYF TGTGCCAGCAGTGAGGGTTTCGGGTTGGACTACGAGCAGTACTTC
TRBJ1-5 - - TRBV2 CASKLDRGSQPQHF TGTGCCAGCAAGTTGGACAGAGGTAGTCAGCCCCAGCATTTT
TRBJ1-1 - TRBD1 TRBV7-2 CASSLEGGTGGTEAFF TGTGCCAGCAGCTTAGAGGGCGGGACAGGGGGCACTGAAGCTTTCTTT
TRBJ2-5 - - TRBV9 CASSLRGVAETQYF TGTGCCAGCAGCCTCAGGGGGGTAGCGGAGACCCAGTACTTC
TRBJ2-5 few TRBD1 TRBV4-3 CASSQDRDRGQETQYF TGCGCCAGCAGCCAGGACCGGGACAGGGGCCAAGAGACCCAGTACTTC
TRBJ1-1 - TRBD1 TRBV5-1 CASRRTGGGEAAFF TGCGCCAGCAGGCGCACAGGGGGCGGGGAGGCAGCTTTCTTT
TRBJ2-1 - TRBD1 TRBV7-6 CASSLGQGAGNEQFF TGTGCCAGCAGCTTAGGGCAGGGGGCTGGCAATGAGCAGTTCTTC
TRBJ1-2 - TRBD1 TRBV5-1 CASSLPGTGRGYTF TGCGCCAGCAGCTTACCCGGGACAGGGAGAGGCTACACCTTC